A selection of T cell receptor beta chains follows, all from one sample in a study of shared clonotypes between healthy human individuals. Produced via immunoSEQ multiplex PCR; TCRdb's table is partial and in-frame only. The sample holds around 1.1 million clones, about 80% seen once. Sequencing was carried out using memory CD4+ T cells from PBMCs. The source is a man aged 18 to 30 in good health. Some clones in this sample may be carry-over from other donors' samples. The CDR3 runs from the conserved cysteine through the conserved F or W. A D gene is named only where the DNA matches it firmly. A row's size may be missing; if present it is once, few, many or a size class.

TRBJ2-2	.	.	TRBV19	CASSRDSANTGELFF	TGTGCCAGTAGCCGTGACAGTGCGAACACCGGGGAGCTGTTTTTT
TRBJ2-3	.	.	TRBV19	CASSMGTSTQYF	TGTGCCAGTAGTATGGGGACTTCAACGCAGTATTTT
TRBJ2-7	.	.	TRBV7-2	CASSRDRAYEQYF	TGTGCCAGCAGTCGCGACAGAGCCTACGAGCAGTACTTC
TRBJ2-7	.	many	TRBV5-6	CASSLGAQALLREQYF	TGTGCCAGCAGCTTGGGGGCACAGGCCCTTCTACGCGAGCAGTACTTC
TRBJ2-7	.	.	TRBV18	CASSPFGGNSYEQYF	TGTGCCAGCTCACCTTTTGGCGGGAACTCCTACGAGCAGTACTTC
TRBJ1-2	TRBD1	once	TRBV6-1	CASTGQGSAYGYTF	TGTGCCAGCACCGGACAGGGGTCTGCCTATGGCTACACCTTC
TRBJ1-2	.	many	TRBV7-3	CASSLATGYYGYTF	TGTGCCAGCAGCTTAGCTACAGGGTACTATGGCTACACCTTC
TRBJ2-3	TRBD1	.	TRBV25-1	CASSRGQGPDTQYF	TGTGCCAGCAGTCGGGGACAGGGTCCAGATACGCAGTATTTT
TRBJ2-2	.	.	TRBV11-1	CASSLEGGTGELFF	TGTGCCAGCAGCTTGGAGGGGGGCACCGGGGAGCTGTTTTTT
TRBJ2-7	TRBD2	.	TRBV28	CATTFSGVTYEQYF	TGTGCCACAACATTCAGCGGGGTTACCTACGAGCAGTACTTC
TRBJ1-1	.	few	TRBV9	CASSKDRNTEAFF	TGTGCCAGCAGTAAAGACAGAAACACTGAAGCTTTCTTT
TRBJ2-7	TRBD1	.	TRBV27	CASRRPGPDRVYEQYF	TGTGCCAGCAGAAGACCTGGACCGGACAGGGTATACGAGCAGTACTTC
TRBJ1-1	.	.	TRBV2	CASSRFGGASAEAFF	TGTGCCAGCAGTCGTTTCGGGGGCGCGAGCGCTGAAGCTTTCTTT
TRBJ1-3	.	.	TRBV10-3	CAISGENTIYF	TGTGCCATCAGTGGGGAAAACACCATATATTTT
TRBJ1-5	.	.	TRBV6-1	CASRETRDQPQHF	TGTGCCAGCCGCGAGACCCGGGATCAGCCCCAGCATTTT
TRBJ2-3	TRBD2	.	TRBV29-1	CSVEEAGGPDTQYF	TGCAGCGTTGAGGAGGCGGGAGGTCCAGATACGCAGTATTTT
TRBJ2-7	.	.	TRBV7-2	CASSLARDTPYEQYF	TGTGCCAGCAGCTTAGCTCGCGACACCCCCTACGAGCAGTACTTC
TRBJ2-1	TRBD1	.	TRBV11-2	CASSSDRGNEQFF	TGTGCCAGCAGCTCAGACAGGGGCAATGAGCAGTTCTTC
TRBJ2-1	.	.	TRBV7-9	CASSFLGSYNEQFF	TGTGCCAGCAGCTTCTTAGGGTCCTACAATGAGCAGTTCTTC
TRBJ1-1	.	.	TRBV6-1	CASSYITAFF	TGTGCCAGCAGCTATATCACAGCTTTCTTT
TRBJ2-1	.	.	TRBV7-3	CASSSTPHNEQFF	TGTGCCAGCAGCAGCACCCCCCACAATGAGCAGTTCTTC
TRBJ2-5	.	.	TRBV5-1	CASSQEPPTQYF	TGCGCCAGCAGCCAAGAGCCCCCGACCCAGTACTTC
TRBJ1-1	TRBD1	once	TRBV30	CARDRGVNTEAFF	TGTGCCCGGGACAGGGGTGTGAACACTGAAGCTTTCTTT
TRBJ1-1	.	few	TRBV28	CATLTVNTEAFF	TGTGCCACCCTCACCGTGAACACTGAAGCTTTCTTT
TRBJ2-7	TRBD2	once	TRBV5-4	CASSLASGNVYEQYF	TGTGCCAGCAGCTTGGCTAGCGGGAACGTCTACGAGCAGTACTTC
TRBJ2-1	.	.	TRBV25-1	CASTYSLEGYNEQFF	TGTGCCAGCACTTACAGCCTGGAGGGCTACAATGAGCAGTTCTTC
TRBJ1-2	.	.	TRBV7-2	CASSQGTANLYGYTF	TGTGCCAGCAGCCAAGGGACCGCTAATCTCTATGGCTACACCTTC
TRBJ2-1	TRBD2	.	TRBV5-1	CASSSTSGRSYTMKQFF	TGCGCCAGCAGCTCCACTAGCGGGAGGTCTTATACAATGAAGCAGTTCTTC
TRBJ2-2	.	.	TRBV27	CASSLSPAGELFF	TGTGCCAGCAGTTTATCCCCGGCGGGGGAGCTGTTTTTT
TRBJ2-1	TRBD2	.	TRBV5-1	CASSTGLAGYNEQFF	TGCGCCAGCAGCACCGGACTAGCGGGTTACAATGAGCAGTTCTTC
TRBJ2-1	TRBD1	.	TRBV5-4	CASSSTGYSYNEQFF	TGTGCCAGCAGCTCGACAGGGTACTCCTACAATGAGCAGTTCTTC